This T cell receptor beta chain was identified during a study of T-cell memory formation after mild COVID-19. About the research overall: For the most part, TCR clusters were specific to one donor. Findings and caveats of the study: The main location of contracting CD4+ clones was CM and EM, and that of contracting CD8+ clones was EMRA. A second wave expanding day 15 to 37 was CD4+-biased; contracting clones were balanced.

Via MiXCR, TCRdb re-called the 5' RACE reads, giving one row per CDR3 protein. The data contain hundreds of thousands of distinct CDR3 sequences, about 22% of them singletons. This clonotype was observed at least ten times. What it binds is unknown. Germline CDR1 is MNHNY and CDR2 is SVGAGI (reference sequence). After removal of 4 bases from V and 7 bases from J, the junction contained 4 bases not matched to a gene. CDR3 length: 13 residues. The sample consisted of PBMCs or a T cell subset sorted from them (not recorded which). This TCR came from an adult woman who had mild COVID-19 (a few samples of this study predate the infection). Cell type and time point are not known. The rearrangement joins TRBV6-6 to TRBJ1-2, with 9 bases identical to TRBD1. The CDR3 loop is CASSSRQGVGYTF. For the CDR3, the DNA is TGTGCCAGCAGTTCCAGACAGGGGGTTGGCTACACCTTC.